The source of this TCR beta chain is a study of beta chain features in type 1 diabetes. Points from the study as a whole: Fewer junction insertions and more nucleotide deletions appeared in type 1 diabetes patients. A cDNA-based sequencing approach could over-represent cells with high TCR expression. TCRB CDR3 length was moderately but significantly reduced in all four CD4+ subsets of Type 1 diabetes patients.

By way of CD45RO/CCR7/CD25/CD127/CD95/CD27, the CD4+ regulatory, stem cell-like memory, central memory and naive cells were sorted. The CDR3 extends over 15 amino acids. The germline V gene encodes CDR1 MDHEN and CDR2 SYDVKM. V was pared by 4 bases and J by 4 bases, with 15 bases between. TCRB transcripts that were expressed got sequenced, as all of the isolated RNA had been reverse transcribed. Clones were sequenced by immunoSEQ multiplex PCR, and TCRdb holds only the in-frame ones, with some missing. Here the sample spans a few hundred thousand clones, around 15% being singletons. With respect to this clone: Its antigen remains unknown.

The sequencing input was naive CD4+ T cells from blood. V is TRBV28 and J is TRBJ2-3; possible D gene TRBD1, 6 bases. The TCR was taken from a man aged 25-40 years with type 1 diabetes. The CDR3 region is CASSSSGVEADTQYF. For the CDR3, the DNA is TGTGCCAGCAGTTCCTCAGGGGTGGAAGCAGATACGCAGTATTTT. The entire variable domain, with the rest obtained from reference TRBV28 and TRBJ2-3, is as follows: DVKVTQSSRYLVKRTGEKVFLECVQDMDHENMFWYRQDPGLGLRLIYFSYDVKMKEKGDIPEGYSVSREKKERFSLILESASTNQTSMYLCASSSSGVEADTQYFGPGTRLTVL.